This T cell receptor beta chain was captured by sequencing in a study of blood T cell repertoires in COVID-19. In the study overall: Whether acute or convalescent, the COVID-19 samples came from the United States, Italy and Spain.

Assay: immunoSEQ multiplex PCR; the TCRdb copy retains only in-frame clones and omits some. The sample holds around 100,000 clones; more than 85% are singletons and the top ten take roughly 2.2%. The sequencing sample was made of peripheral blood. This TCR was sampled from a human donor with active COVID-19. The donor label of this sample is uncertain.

CDR3 in DNA: TGTGCCAGCAGCTTCCGGGTTGTTTTATTTGACGAGCAGTACTTC. It is translated as CASSFRVVLFDEQYF. J is TRBJ2-7 and V is TRBV11-2, with D hard to call. Trimming pared 3 bases from V and 5 bases from J, leaving 17 bases between. CDR3 size: 15 residues. Germline V gives CDR1 SGHAT, CDR2 FQNNGV.